This TCR beta chain was retrieved from a study of blood T cell repertoires in COVID-19. Study background: Sample material is recorded as cDNA or gDNA derived from T cells, B-cell-depleted T cells, or PBMCs.

The CDR3 is 15 residues long. V lost 4 bases and J lost 2, with 12 bases in between. In germline, CDR1 is MDHEN, CDR2 SYDVKM. Libraries were prepared by immunoSEQ multiplex PCR; TCRdb keeps only in-frame clonotypes and omits some of them. The top ten clones hold around 7.2% of a sample with about 230,000 clones, roughly 83% of them seen once. The sample comprised peripheral blood. The V and J genes are TRBV28 and TRBJ2-1; maybe TRBD1 (6 bases). The sequence derives from a woman aged 45-59 years with acute or convalescent COVID-19. The DNA for the CDR3 is TGTGCCAGCAGTTCGTCAGGGGAAGCCTACAATGAGCAGTTCTTC. Translation gives CASSSSGEAYNEQFF. Using reference TRBV28 and TRBJ2-1 for the parts outside the CDR3, the full variable domain is DVKVTQSSRYLVKRTGEKVFLECVQDMDHENMFWYRQDPGLGLRLIYFSYDVKMKEKGDIPEGYSVSREKKERFSLILESASTNQTSMYLCASSSSGEAYNEQFFGPGTRLTVL.